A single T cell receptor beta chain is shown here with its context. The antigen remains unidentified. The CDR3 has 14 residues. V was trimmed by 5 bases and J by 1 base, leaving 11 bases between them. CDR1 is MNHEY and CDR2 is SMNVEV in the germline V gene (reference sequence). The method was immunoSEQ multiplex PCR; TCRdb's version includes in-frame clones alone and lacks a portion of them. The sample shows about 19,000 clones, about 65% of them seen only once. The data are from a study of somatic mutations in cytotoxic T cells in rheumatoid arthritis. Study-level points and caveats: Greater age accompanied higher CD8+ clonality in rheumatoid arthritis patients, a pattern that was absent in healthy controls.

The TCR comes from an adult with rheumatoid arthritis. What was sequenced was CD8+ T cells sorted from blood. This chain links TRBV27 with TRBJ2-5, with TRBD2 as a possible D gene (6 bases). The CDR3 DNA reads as TGTGCCAGCAGTACAATAGCGGCCCAAGAGACCCAGTACTTC. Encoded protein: CASSTIAAQETQYF.